This TCR beta chain was sequenced for a study of OX40 agonist ivuxolimab in advanced cancers. The overall study: Every 2 weeks, patients received ivuxolimab intravenously, dosed at 0.01 to 10 mg/kg.

Here immunoSEQ multiplex PCR was the method, and the copy in TCRdb shows in-frame clones only, minus some. The top ten clones hold 0.15% to 0.2% of a sample with roughly 92,000 clones, 90% of them seen once. The CDR3 sequence is 16 residues long. CDR1 and CDR2 (germline): SGHTA, FQGNSA. V shed 0 bases and J shed 0 bases, with 9 bases lying between them. The V gene is TRBV7-2, the J gene TRBJ1-3; D call uncertain. This clonotype originated in an adult with an advanced solid tumor such as melanoma, head and neck, liver or kidney cancer. The specimen was CD4+ or CD8+ T cells sorted from blood, collected in a trial of the OX40 agonist ivuxolimab. The CDR3 DNA reads TGTGCCAGCAGCTTAGCGGTTGCGAACTCTGGAAACACCATATATTTT. The encoded protein is CASSLAVANSGNTIYF.